This is a list of T cell receptor beta chains from one sample in a study of CD8+CD57+ T cells in acquired aplastic anemia. TCRdb analysed the reads with MiXCR anew, one entry per CDR3 protein. The top ten hold less than 20% of the sample, which has a few hundred thousand distinct CDR3 sequences, roughly 53% seen once. The source material was sorted CD4+, CD8+, or CD8+CD57+ T cells (not recorded which) from PBMCs. Receptor source: a human donor with aplastic anemia. Each CDR3 is given with its conserved first and last residue. The D gene is left open where the match is weak.

D gene	J gene	V gene	CDR3 protein
.	TRBJ1-2	TRBV10-3	CAISQQAAEGYTF
.	TRBJ2-2	TRBV5-1	CASSWETNTGELFF
TRBD1	TRBJ1-5	TRBV28	CASTRTGGQWGSQHF
TRBD1	TRBJ1-1	TRBV20-1	CSARGWAGGGMNTEAFF
TRBD2	TRBJ2-1	TRBV7-3	CASGKAGAAQNEQFF
TRBD1	TRBJ1-4	TRBV4-1	CASSQHTGGDEKLFF
.	TRBJ2-3	TRBV20-1	CSARVGETDTQYF
.	TRBJ1-2	TRBV20-1	CSARPTGRTGNTF
TRBD1	TRBJ2-3	TRBV5-1	CASSTEQGATQYF
.	TRBJ1-1	TRBV10-3	CAISDQGKMNTEAFF
TRBD1	TRBJ2-3	TRBV2	CASSFQGPTGETQYF
.	TRBJ1-4	TRBV6-6	CASSNAQNEKLFF
.	TRBJ2-3	TRBV12-3/TRBV12-4	CASGISSTDTQYF
TRBD2	TRBJ2-7	TRBV7-2	CASNSRTSGGMYEQYF
.	TRBJ2-7	TRBV7-8	CAWSNAWDYEQYF
.	TRBJ1-1	TRBV9	CASSVEVVGGFTEAFF
TRBD2	TRBJ2-3	TRBV7-6	CASSQVGGSTDTQYF
TRBD2	TRBJ2-1	TRBV10-3	CAISESAGGSSYNEQFF
.	TRBJ2-3	TRBV28	CASTRVLSTDTQYF
TRBD1	TRBJ2-1	TRBV19	CASRHPGQINEQFF
TRBD1	TRBJ1-4	TRBV27	CASRRQGGKLFF
.	TRBJ2-1	TRBV29-1	CSVRLLQGWYEQFF
TRBD1	TRBJ1-6	TRBV9	CTSSVATAGQANSPLHF
.	TRBJ1-6	TRBV30	CAWSVEGGSPLHF
.	TRBJ2-1	TRBV19	CASSMGSGGGDEQFF